The clone carrying this TCR beta chain was counted ten times or more. Its cognate antigen is unknown. The source of the sample is a study of human T cells and chemical hapten exposure. Across the whole study: Patch tests containing 0.01% DPC, applied to the upper back, were read at 6 days.

Via MiXCR, TCRdb re-called the RACE reads, giving one row per CDR3 protein. The table has approximately 370,000 distinct CDR3 sequences, 5.5% seen once. The CDR3 contains 13 residues. Trimming took 1 base from V and 4 from J, leaving 7 bases between them. Per the germline V gene, CDR1 is SNHLY and CDR2 is FYNNEI. Overall study findings and caveats: Expanded TCRs grouped into significantly more large CDR3 similarity clusters than controls produced.

Indicated time point: pre-sensitization, week 0. Treatment described: therapeutic diphenylcyclopropenone sensitization with weekly scalp DPC. Extraction of total RNA was performed on unfractionated whole blood. This rearrangement joins TRBV2 to TRBJ2-5; D is undetermined. The sequencing here drew on whole blood, taken in connection with sensitization to the hapten diphenylcyclopropenone (DPC). This sequence originates from a woman in her late teens or twenties with alopecia areata. Some clones in this sample may be carry-over from other donors' samples. The CDR3 sequence: CASSEDGPETQYF. For the CDR3, the DNA is TGTGCCAGCAGTGAAGATGGTCCAGAGACCCAGTACTTC.